The present T cell receptor beta chain was sequenced within a study of circulating and synovial CD4+ cells in juvenile arthritis. A note on this clone: Antigen unknown.

The assay was immunoSEQ multiplex PCR, and TCRdb's table has in-frame clones only and misses some. This repertoire shows tens of thousands of clones, 90% to 95% found once; its top ten account for 0.15% to 0.2%. Study findings and constraints: Bulk blood CD4 samples held at least an order of magnitude more or fewer genomes than CPL. These repertoires were less diverse than bulk blood CD4 repertoires. These blood cells shared more CDR3 sequences with synovium than bulk blood. The pathogenic-like versus bulk T cell difference escaped Vbeta family analysis.

The TCR was taken from a human donor with juvenile idiopathic arthritis. The specimen sequenced was CD4+ T cells from blood.

The CDR3 region is CASSIRGSSTEAFF. The CDR3 region has the DNA TGTGCCAGCAGCATCAGAGGGTCGAGCACTGAAGCTTTCTTT. The chain recombines TRBV5-6 with TRBJ1-1; the D is unclear. Trimming shortened V by 4 bases and J by 4 bases, and 14 bases separated the two germline ends. The CDR3 is 14 residues long. In germline, CDR1 is SGHDT, CDR2 YYEEEE.